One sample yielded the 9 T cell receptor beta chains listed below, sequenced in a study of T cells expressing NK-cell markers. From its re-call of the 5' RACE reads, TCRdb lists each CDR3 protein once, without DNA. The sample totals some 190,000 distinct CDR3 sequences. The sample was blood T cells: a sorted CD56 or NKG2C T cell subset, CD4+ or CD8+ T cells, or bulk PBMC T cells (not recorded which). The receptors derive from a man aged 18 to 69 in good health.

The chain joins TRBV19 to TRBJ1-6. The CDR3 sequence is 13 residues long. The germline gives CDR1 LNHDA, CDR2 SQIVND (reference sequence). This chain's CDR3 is CASTPGSVGPLHF.

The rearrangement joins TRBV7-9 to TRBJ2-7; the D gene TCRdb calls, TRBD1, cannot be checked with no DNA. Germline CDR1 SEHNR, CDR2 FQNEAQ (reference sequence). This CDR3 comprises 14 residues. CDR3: CASSLGQGQNEQYF.

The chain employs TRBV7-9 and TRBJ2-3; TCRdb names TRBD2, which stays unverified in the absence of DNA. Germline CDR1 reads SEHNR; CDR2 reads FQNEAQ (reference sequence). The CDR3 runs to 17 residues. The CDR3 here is CASSFVTSGGEADTQYF.

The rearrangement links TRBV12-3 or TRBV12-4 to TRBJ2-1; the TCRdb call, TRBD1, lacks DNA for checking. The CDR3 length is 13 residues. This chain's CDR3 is CASSLRGADEQFF.

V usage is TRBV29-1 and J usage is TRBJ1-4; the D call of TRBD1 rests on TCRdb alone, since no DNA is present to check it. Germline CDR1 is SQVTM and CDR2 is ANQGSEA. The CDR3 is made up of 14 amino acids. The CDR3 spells CSVEEQGWEEKLFF. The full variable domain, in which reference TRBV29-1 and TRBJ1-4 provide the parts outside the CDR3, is SAVISQKPSRDICQRGTSLTIQCQVDSQVTMMFWYRQQPGQSLTLIATANQGSEATYESGFVIDKFPISRPNLTFSTLTVSNMSPEDSSIYLCSVEEQGWEEKLFFGSGTQLSVL.

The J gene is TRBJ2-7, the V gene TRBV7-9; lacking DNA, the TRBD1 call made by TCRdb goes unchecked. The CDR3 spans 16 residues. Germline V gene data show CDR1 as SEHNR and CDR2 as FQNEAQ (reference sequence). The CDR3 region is CASQRTGRGPDYEQYF.

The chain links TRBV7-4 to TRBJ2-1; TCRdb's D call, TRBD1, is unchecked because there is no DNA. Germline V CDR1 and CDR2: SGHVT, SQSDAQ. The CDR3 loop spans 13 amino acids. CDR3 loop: CASSDRDRGRQFF.

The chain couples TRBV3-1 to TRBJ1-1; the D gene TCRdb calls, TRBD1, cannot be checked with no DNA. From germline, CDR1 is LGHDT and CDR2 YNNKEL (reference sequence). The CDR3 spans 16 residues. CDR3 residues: CASSDGGVSYNTEAFF.

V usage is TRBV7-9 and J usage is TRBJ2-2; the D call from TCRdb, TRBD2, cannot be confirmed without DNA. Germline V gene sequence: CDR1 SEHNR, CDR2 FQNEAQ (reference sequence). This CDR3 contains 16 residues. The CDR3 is CASSALREPNTGELFF.